Below, one T cell receptor (beta chain) is given with its context. The antigen is unknown. These data originate in a study of cytomegalovirus exposure and HLA in healthy donors. The V gene lost 4 bases and the J gene lost 0 bases, with 11 bases spanning the gap. Germline-derived CDR1 and CDR2 are SGDLS and YYNGEE. The CDR3 loop spans 15 amino acids. Study-wide results and caveats: The listing of roughly 160 TCR beta chains classed them as cytomegalovirus-associated. Previously analyzed data showed that most TCR beta V segments were productive at a frequency of about 90% or about 30%. Some V segments, TRBV6-2 and TRBV6-3 among them, were indistinguishable and were therefore excluded.

The PCR used 60 Vbeta and 13 Jbeta primers. Libraries were prepared by immunoSEQ multiplex PCR; TCRdb keeps only in-frame clonotypes and omits some of them. Seen here are 140,000 to 150,000 clones, around 77% observed once, and the top ten hold around 6.7%. The donors gave bone marrow, and they were healthy. Material: PBMCs. The chain joins TRBV9 to TRBJ2-1, with D unresolved. This clonotype originated in a woman in her forties in good health and CMV-seropositive. The CDR3 protein is CASSLQVDSYNEQFF. CDR3 DNA: TGTGCCAGCAGCCTGCAGGTAGACTCCTACAATGAGCAGTTCTTC.